The 21 T cell receptor beta chains below were found in one sample sequenced in a study of T cell repertoires in cytomegalovirus infection. TCRdb reanalysed the reads using MiXCR and keeps one entry per CDR3 protein. The table includes approximately 490,000 distinct CDR3 sequences, roughly 12% detected once. Sequenced sample: PBMCs. These receptor sequences come from a human donor in good health (CMV status not recorded). Some clones in this sample may be carry-over from other donors' samples.

Ten or more counts support this clonotype. This chain connects TRBV6-5 to TRBJ2-1; the D gene could be TRBD1 or TRBD2 (6 bases each). V lost 0 bases and J 6 bases, leaving 15 bases between the germline ends. CDR3 size: 16 residues. The germline gives CDR1 MNHEY, CDR2 SVGAGI. For the CDR3, the DNA is TGTGCCAGCAGTTACTCGTGGGGGGCCTCGACCAATGAGCAGTTCTTC. Translation gives CASSYSWGASTNEQFF.

In its sample, this clonotype was seen many times. J is TRBJ1-5 and V is TRBV7-9, with TRBD1 matching over 7 bases. The V gene end was trimmed by 5 bases and the J gene end by 4 bases; junction bases not matched to a gene: 8. CDR1 and CDR2 from the germline V gene are SEHNR and FQNEAQ (reference sequence). CDR3 length: 15 residues. The CDR3 DNA reads as TGTGCCAGCAGCAAGTCCGGACAGGTAAATCAGCCCCAGCATTTT. Translated, it gives CASSKSGQVNQPQHF.

This clonotype was counted at least ten times. The chain joins TRBV12-3 or TRBV12-4 to TRBJ2-1; unclear D gene. Trimming removed 4 bases from V and 8 bases from J, with 6 bases in between. This CDR3 contains 11 residues. The CDR3 spells CASSSSDEQFF. The CDR3 DNA reads as TGTGCCAGCAGTTCGTCCGATGAGCAGTTCTTC.

This clonotype was detected ten times or more. The chain carries TRBV20-1 and TRBJ2-1; TRBD1 agrees at 8 bases. V lost 0 bases to trimming and J lost 11 bases; unmatched junction nucleotides: 9. Germline V gene sequence: CDR1 DFQATT, CDR2 SNEGSKA (reference sequence). The CDR3 has 14 amino acids. The CDR3 is CSARDHETGVKQFF. The CDR3 DNA reads as TGCAGTGCTAGAGACCATGAGACAGGGGTAAAGCAGTTCTTC.

This clonotype was counted once. A junction boundary mismatches the germline segment, possibly from a read error. This chain links TRBV4-2 with TRBJ2-7, with 8 bases that match TRBD2. The CDR3 totals 16 residues. CDR1 is LGHNA and CDR2 is YNFKEQ in the germline V gene. The CDR3 DNA is TGTGCCAACAGCCAAACGACTAGCGCTAGCTCCTACGAGCAGTACTTC. Translated, it gives CANSQTTSASSYEQYF.

This clonotype was seen more than once but under ten times. The rearrangement uses TRBV7-9 and TRBJ1-5; D is ambiguous. The V gene's germline CDR1 is SEHNR and CDR2 FQNEAQ (reference sequence). V lost 3 bases to trimming and J lost 6 bases, with 12 bases between them. CDR3 length: 14 amino acids. In DNA form, the CDR3 reads TGTGCCAGCAGCTTCCCCGGGCCAACTCAGCCCCAGCATTTT. This codes for CASSFPGPTQPQHF.

This clonotype was recorded many times. The rearrangement uses TRBV12-3 or TRBV12-4 and TRBJ2-3, with 13 positions matching TRBD2. V was clipped by 7 bases and J by 5 bases; unmatched bases: 6. The CDR3 spans 15 residues. The CDR3 nucleotides read TGTGCCAGCACAAACCGACTAGCGGGAGGAGATACGCAGTATTTT. This encodes CASTNRLAGGDTQYF.

Many counts were recorded for this clonotype. The V and J genes are TRBV12-3 or TRBV12-4 and TRBJ1-5, with D tentatively TRBD1 (6 bases). This CDR3 spans 17 amino acids. Trimming shortened V by 2 bases and J by 5 bases, and 19 bases separated the two germline ends. The CDR3 coding sequence is TGTGCCAGCAGTTTAAGGGTGGGGGGCGGTAGTGATCAGCCCCAGCATTTT. Translated, it gives CASSLRVGGGSDQPQHF.

The chain links TRBV20-1 to TRBJ2-2, with D perhaps being TRBD1 or TRBD2 (5 bases each). CDR3 length: 15 amino acids. Trimming took off 6 bases at V and 0 bases at J, with 14 bases between the two ends. The germline V gene encodes CDR1 DFQATT and CDR2 SNEGSKA (reference sequence). CDR3 in amino acids: CSARHPGPNTGELFF. CDR3 DNA sequence: TGCAGTGCCCGGCACCCGGGACCGAACACCGGGGAGCTGTTTTTT.

The table lists this clonotype with a few counts. The chain links TRBV27 to TRBJ2-3, with D perhaps being TRBD1 or TRBD2 (5 bases each). Germline loops: CDR1 MNHEY, CDR2 SMNVEV (reference sequence). The CDR3 is 12 amino acids. The V and J ends lost 5 bases and 10 bases respectively, with 13 bases between them. CDR3 region: CASSPGPVAQYF. The CDR3 nucleotides are TGTGCCAGCAGTCCGGGACCCGTGGCGCAGTATTTT.

This clonotype was seen many times. The chain carries TRBV7-8 and TRBJ1-5; weak D call: TRBD1 (6 bases). V gave up 5 bases and J gave up 7 bases, with 36 bases separating them. Germline loops: CDR1 SGHVS, CDR2 FQNEAQ. The CDR3 consists of 21 residues. In nucleotides, the CDR3 is TGTGCCAGCAGCCCCTCTAGACCCGGGCTTTGGAGAACAGGGAGTAGACAGCCCCAGCATTTT. It encodes CASSPSRPGLWRTGSRQPQHF. Variable domain in full (rest from reference TRBV7-8 and TRBJ1-5): GAGVSQSPRYKVAKRGQDVALRCDPISGHVSLFWYQQALGQGPEFLTYFQNEAQLDKSGLPSDRFFAERPEGSVSTLKIQRTQQEDSAVYLCASSPSRPGLWRTGSRQPQHFGDGTRLSIL.

There are a few counts of this clonotype. The CDR3 protein is CSATDHLNPERAFF. The CDR3 nucleotides read TGCAGTGCTACCGACCACCTAAATCCGGAGCGAGCTTTCTTT. J is TRBJ1-1 and V is TRBV20-1, with no clear D. Per germline, CDR1 DFQATT and CDR2 SNEGSKA (reference sequence). Trimming left V 4 bases short and J 10 bases short, with 22 bases between. This CDR3 region has 14 residues.

This clonotype came up many times. The gene calls are TRBV7-9 and TRBJ2-7; no reliable D call. There are 15 residues in the CDR3. Germline V lookup: CDR1 SEHNR, CDR2 FQNEAQ (reference sequence). V lost 5 bases and J 2 bases, leaving 16 bases between the germline ends. CDR3 residues: CASSLDFPLTYEQYF. In DNA, the CDR3 is TGTGCCAGCAGCCTCGACTTCCCCCTCACCTACGAGCAGTACTTC. Supplemented by reference TRBV7-9 and TRBJ2-7, the full variable domain reads DTGVSQNPRHKITKRGQNVTFRCDPISEHNRLYWYRQTLGQGPEFLTYFQNEAQLEKSRLLSDRFSAERPKGSFSTLEIQRTEQGDSAMYLCASSLDFPLTYEQYFGPGTRLTVT.

This clonotype was observed many times. The CDR3 loop reads CASSLRTGGTEAFF. The CDR3 nucleotides are TGTGCCAGCAGCTTAAGGACAGGGGGCACTGAAGCTTTCTTT. This sequence joins TRBV5-8 and TRBJ1-1; the match to TRBD1 covers 10 bases. Losses at the gene ends were 2 bases for V and 4 bases for J; bases not matched to a gene: 2. Germline V gene data show CDR1 as SGHTS and CDR2 as YDEGEE. CDR3 size: 14 residues.

This clonotype occurred a few times. A junction boundary mismatches the germline segment, possibly from a read error. The chain couples TRBV7-9 to TRBJ2-7, with D maybe TRBD1 (8 bases). Germline assignment: CDR1 SEHNR and CDR2 FQNEAQ (reference sequence). The CDR3 has 15 residues. The CDR3 DNA reads as TGTGCCAGCAGCCTAGCGGACAGGGCCACTTACGAGCAGTACTTC. This gives the protein CASSLADRATYEQYF.

In the case of this clonotype: Sequence at one end of the junction differs from germline and may be a read error. The genes are TRBV27 and TRBJ1-1; D uncertain. Germline V lookup: CDR1 MNHEY, CDR2 SMNVEV (reference sequence). This CDR3 comprises 15 residues. CDR3 coding DNA: TGTGCCAGCAGTTTATCGGTCAAGGGCGCGACTGTAGCTTTCTTT. Its translation: CASSLSVKGATVAFF.

This clonotype has ten or more counts. The J gene is TRBJ2-1, the V gene TRBV7-8; D might be TRBD2 (5 bases). Between the trimmed V and J ends, which lost 5 bases and 3 bases, there was a span of 14 bases. This CDR3 has 15 amino acids. Germline assignment: CDR1 SGHVS and CDR2 FQNEAQ. CDR3 sequence (DNA): TGTGCCAGCAGCCGGGGTGGAAAACACTACAATGAGCAGTTCTTC. Translated: CASSRGGKHYNEQFF.

This sequence joins TRBV20-1 and TRBJ1-2; D gene ambiguous. Germline-derived CDR1 and CDR2 are DFQATT and SNEGSKA (reference sequence). CDR3 length: 14 amino acids. Trimming shortened V by 2 bases and J by 4 bases, and 14 bases separated the two germline ends. The chain's CDR3 is CSARSPNGGYGYTF. The DNA of the CDR3 is TGCAGTGCTAGATCGCCCAACGGCGGCTATGGCTACACCTTC.

This clonotype has a count of ten or more. Germline is not matched at one junction end, which may reflect a read error. This chain uses TRBV7-3 with TRBJ2-1, with 8 positions matching TRBD2. The CDR3 contains 13 residues. Germline-derived CDR1 and CDR2 are SGHTA and FQGTGA. This CDR3 is CASSLSTTSGLLF. DNA for the CDR3: TGTGCCAGCAGCCTCTCCACTACTAGCGGACTGCTCTTC.

This clonotype was seen more than once but under ten times. The rearrangement joins TRBV18 to TRBJ1-5; 8 bases match TRBD1. The CDR3 totals 15 residues. Trimming removed 2 bases from V and 7 bases from J; junction bases left unmatched: 7. The germline gives CDR1 KGHSH, CDR2 LQKENI. This CDR3 reads CASSPGPQGEQPQHF. CDR3 nucleotides: TGTGCCAGCTCACCAGGGCCACAGGGGGAACAGCCCCAGCATTTT.

For this clonotype: This may arise from a read error, as a much more abundant clone is one base away. The J gene is TRBJ2-3, the V gene TRBV7-9, with 10 bases identical to TRBD2. This CDR3 is built from 18 residues. CDR1 SEHNR and CDR2 FQNEAQ come from the germline V gene (reference sequence). The chain's CDR3 is CASSSPLERGGKSDTRYF. CDR3 nucleotides: TGTGCCAGCAGCTCCCCTCTTGAGCGGGGGGGAAAATCAGATACGCGGTATTTT. Full variable domain (remainder filled in from reference TRBV7-9 and TRBJ2-3): DTGVSQNPRHKITKRGQNVTFRCDPISEHNRLYWYRQTLGQGPEFLTYFQNEAQLEKSRLLSDRFSAERPKGSFSTLEIQRTEQGDSAMYLCASSSPLERGGKSDTRYFGPGTRLTVL.